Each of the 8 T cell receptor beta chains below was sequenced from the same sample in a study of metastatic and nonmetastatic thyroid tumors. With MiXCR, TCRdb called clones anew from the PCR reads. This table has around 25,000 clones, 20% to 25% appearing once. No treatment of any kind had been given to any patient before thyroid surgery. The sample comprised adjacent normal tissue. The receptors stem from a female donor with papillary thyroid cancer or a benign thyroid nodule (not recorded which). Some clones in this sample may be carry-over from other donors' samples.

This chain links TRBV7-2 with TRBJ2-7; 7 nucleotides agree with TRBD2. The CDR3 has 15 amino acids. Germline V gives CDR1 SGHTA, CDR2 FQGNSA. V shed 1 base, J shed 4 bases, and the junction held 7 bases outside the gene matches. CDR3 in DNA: TGTGCCAGCAGCTTAGGCCTAGCGGAGCTATACGAGCAGTACTTC. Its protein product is CASSLGLAELYEQYF.

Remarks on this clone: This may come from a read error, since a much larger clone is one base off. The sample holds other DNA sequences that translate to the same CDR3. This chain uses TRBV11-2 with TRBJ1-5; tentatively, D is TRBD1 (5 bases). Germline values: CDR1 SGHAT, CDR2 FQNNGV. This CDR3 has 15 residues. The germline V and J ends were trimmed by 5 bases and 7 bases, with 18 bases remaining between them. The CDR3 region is CASSPKGGTGQPQHF. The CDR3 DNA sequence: TGTGCCAGCAGCCCGAAGGGTGGGACGGGGCAGCCCCAGCATTTT.

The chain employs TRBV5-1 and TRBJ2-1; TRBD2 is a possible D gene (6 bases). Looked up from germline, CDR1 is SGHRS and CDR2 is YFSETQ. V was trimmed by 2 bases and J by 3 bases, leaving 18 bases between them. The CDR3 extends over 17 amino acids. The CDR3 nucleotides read TGCGCCAGCAGCTTTGGTCTATCGGGAGTGGGCTACAATGAGCAGTTCTTC. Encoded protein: CASSFGLSGVGYNEQFF.

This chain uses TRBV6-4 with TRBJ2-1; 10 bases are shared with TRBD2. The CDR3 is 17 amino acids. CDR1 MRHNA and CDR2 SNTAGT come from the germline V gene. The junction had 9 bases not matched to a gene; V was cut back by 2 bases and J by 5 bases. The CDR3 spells CASSDPTTSGTNNEQFF. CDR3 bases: TGTGCCAGCAGTGACCCCACCACTAGCGGGACAAACAATGAGCAGTTCTTC.

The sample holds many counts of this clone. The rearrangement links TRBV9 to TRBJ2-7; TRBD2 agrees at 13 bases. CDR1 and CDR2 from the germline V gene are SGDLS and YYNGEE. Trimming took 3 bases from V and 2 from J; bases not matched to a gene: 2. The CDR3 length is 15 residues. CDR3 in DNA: TGTGCCAGCAGCGCAGGGACTAGCGGGACCTACGAGCAGTACTTC. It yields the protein CASSAGTSGTYEQYF.

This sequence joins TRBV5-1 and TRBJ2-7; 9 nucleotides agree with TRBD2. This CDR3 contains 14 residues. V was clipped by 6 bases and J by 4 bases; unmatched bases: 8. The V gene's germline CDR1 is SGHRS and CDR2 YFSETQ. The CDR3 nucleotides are TGCGCCAGCACCCCTAGCGGGACTGAATACGAGCAGTACTTC. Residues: CASTPSGTEYEQYF.

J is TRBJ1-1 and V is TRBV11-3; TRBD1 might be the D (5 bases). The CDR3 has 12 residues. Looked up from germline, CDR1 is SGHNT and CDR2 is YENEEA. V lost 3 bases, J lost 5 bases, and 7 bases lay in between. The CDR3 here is CASSLGRTEAFF. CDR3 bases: TGTGCCAGCAGCTTGGGGCGTACTGAAGCTTTCTTT.

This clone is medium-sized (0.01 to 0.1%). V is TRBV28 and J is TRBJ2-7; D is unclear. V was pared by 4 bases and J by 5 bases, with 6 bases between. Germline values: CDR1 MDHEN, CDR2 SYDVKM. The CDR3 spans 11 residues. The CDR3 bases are TGTGCCAGCAGTTACTGGGACGAGCAGTACTTC. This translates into CASSYWDEQYF.